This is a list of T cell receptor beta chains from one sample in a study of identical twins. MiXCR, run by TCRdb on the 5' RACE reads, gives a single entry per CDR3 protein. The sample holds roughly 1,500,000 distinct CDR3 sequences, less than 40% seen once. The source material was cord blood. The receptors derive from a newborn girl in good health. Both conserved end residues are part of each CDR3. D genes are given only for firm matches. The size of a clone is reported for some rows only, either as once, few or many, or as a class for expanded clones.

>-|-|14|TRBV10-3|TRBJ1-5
CAIRQGGSNQPQHF
TGTGCCATCAGACAGGGCGGGAGCAATCAGCCCCAGCATTTT
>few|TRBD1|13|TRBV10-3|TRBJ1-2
CAIGQGAGYGYTF
TGTGCCATAGGACAGGGGGCAGGCTATGGCTACACCTTC
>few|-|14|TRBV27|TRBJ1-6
CASCGAGSNSPLHF
TGTGCCAGTTGTGGGGCGGGCTCCAATTCACCCCTCCACTTT
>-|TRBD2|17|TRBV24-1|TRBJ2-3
CATSDPTSGRGTDTQYF
TGTGCCACCAGTGACCCGACTAGCGGGAGAGGCACAGATACGCAGTATTTT
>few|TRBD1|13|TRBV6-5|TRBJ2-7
CASRSTGVYEQYF
TGTGCCAGCAGGTCGACAGGGGTCTACGAGCAGTACTTC
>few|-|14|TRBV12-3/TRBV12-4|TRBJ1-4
CASTPTGPGEKLFF
TGTGCCAGCACCCCGACGGGGCCAGGGGAAAAACTGTTTTTT
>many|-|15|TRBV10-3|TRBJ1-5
CAISESGIENQPQHF
TGTGCCATCAGTGAATCAGGGATCGAAAATCAGCCCCAGCATTTT
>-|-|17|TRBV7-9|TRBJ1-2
CASNLTGRVESNYGYTF
TGTGCCAGCAACCTAACCGGACGGGTTGAATCTAACTATGGCTACACCTTC
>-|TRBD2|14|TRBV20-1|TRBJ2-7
CSAKSGSPLYEQYF
TGCAGTGCTAAAAGCGGGAGTCCCCTTTACGAGCAGTACTTC
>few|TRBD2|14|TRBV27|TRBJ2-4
CASSPTSGRGVEYF
TGTGCCAGCAGTCCTACTAGCGGGAGAGGGGTCGAGTACTTC
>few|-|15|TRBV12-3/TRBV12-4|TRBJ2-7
CASSLALRVRYEQYF
TGTGCCAGCAGTTTAGCGCTAAGAGTGAGGTACGAGCAGTACTTC
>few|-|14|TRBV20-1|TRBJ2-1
CSAFHGDFYNEQFF
TGCAGTGCCTTCCACGGGGACTTTTACAATGAGCAGTTCTTC
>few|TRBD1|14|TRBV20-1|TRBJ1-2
CSAREGQGLRGYTF
TGCAGTGCTAGAGAGGGACAGGGACTACGGGGCTACACCTTC
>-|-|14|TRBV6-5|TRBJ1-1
CASSYGQGLNEAFF
TGTGCCAGCAGTTACGGGCAGGGGCTGAATGAAGCTTTCTTT
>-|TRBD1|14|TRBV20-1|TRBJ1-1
CSARGQGAHTEAFF
TGCAGTGCTAGGGGACAGGGGGCGCACACTGAAGCTTTCTTT
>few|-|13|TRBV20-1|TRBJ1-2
CSARSTDDYGYTF
TGCAGTGCTAGATCGACGGATGACTATGGCTACACCTTC
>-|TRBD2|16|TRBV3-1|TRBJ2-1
CASSQKGLARANEQFF
TGTGCCAGCAGCCAAAAAGGACTAGCAAGGGCCAATGAGCAGTTCTTC
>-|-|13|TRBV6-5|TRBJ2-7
CASSYGAKIEQYF
TGTGCCAGCAGTTACGGAGCGAAAATCGAGCAGTACTTC
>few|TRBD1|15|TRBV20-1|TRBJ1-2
CSARAWDRGGYGYTF
TGCAGTGCCAGAGCTTGGGACAGGGGAGGATATGGCTACACCTTC
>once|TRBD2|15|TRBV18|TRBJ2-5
CASSAGAADQETQYF
TGTGCCAGCTCGGCGGGAGCTGCTGACCAAGAGACCCAGTACTTC
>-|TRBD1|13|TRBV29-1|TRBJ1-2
CSVEDRAGGGYTF
TGCAGCGTTGAAGATCGGGCAGGGGGAGGCTACACCTTC
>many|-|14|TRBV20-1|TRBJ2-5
CSAQSVGVQETQYF
TGCAGTGCTCAGAGTGTCGGGGTCCAAGAGACCCAGTACTTC
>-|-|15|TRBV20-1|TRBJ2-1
CSARGFSTYYNEQFF
TGCAGTGCTAGAGGGTTCTCCACCTATTACAATGAGCAGTTCTTC
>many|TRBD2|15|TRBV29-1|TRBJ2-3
CSVIRTSGSTDTQYF
TGCAGCGTGATCAGGACTAGCGGAAGCACAGATACGCAGTATTTT
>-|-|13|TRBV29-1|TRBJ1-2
CSVFHLWGYGYTF
TGCAGCGTTTTCCACCTGTGGGGCTATGGCTACACCTTC
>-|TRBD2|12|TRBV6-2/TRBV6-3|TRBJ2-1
CASSYPGGHQFF
TGTGCCAGCAGTTACCCGGGAGGGCACCAGTTCTTC
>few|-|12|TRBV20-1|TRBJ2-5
CSARRGRGTQYF
TGCAGTGCTAGACGGGGGCGGGGGACCCAGTACTTC
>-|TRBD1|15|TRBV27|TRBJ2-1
CASRRTGGPYNEQFF
TGTGCCAGCAGGCGAACAGGGGGCCCCTACAATGAGCAGTTCTTC
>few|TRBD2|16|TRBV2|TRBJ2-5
CASSVSSGAYQETQYF
TGTGCCAGCAGTGTTTCTAGCGGGGCGTACCAAGAGACCCAGTACTTC
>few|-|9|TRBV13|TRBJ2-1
CASSLAQFF
TGTGCCAGCAGCTTAGCGCAGTTCTTC
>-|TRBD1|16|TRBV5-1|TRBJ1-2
CASSLEIRGQYYGYTF
TGCGCCAGCAGCTTGGAGATCAGGGGGCAATACTATGGCTACACCTTC